This T cell receptor (beta chain) was captured by sequencing in a study of blood T cell repertoires in COVID-19. This table comes from immunoSEQ multiplex PCR, and its TCRdb copy is limited to in-frame clones, with some not included. The data show 20,000 to 25,000 clones, 65% to 85% seen once. Germline CDR1 reads SNHLY; CDR2 reads FYNNEI. V was pared by 11 bases and J by 4 bases, with 11 bases between. The CDR3 runs 12 residues. The rearrangement uses TRBV2 and TRBJ1-4; the D gene is possibly TRBD1 (5 bases). The sequenced sample consisted of peripheral blood. The receptor's source is a man at least 80 years old with active or convalescent COVID-19. CDR3 nucleotide sequence: TGTGCCTCTCGCAGGGATAATGAAAAACTGTTTTTT. This sequence encodes CASRRDNEKLFF.